The source of this T cell receptor beta chain is a study of shared clonotypes between healthy human individuals. General study results and limits: Naive CD4 clonotype sharing across a few donors was 5% to 6%. Relative to clonotypes present in all four donors, those not shared had lower generation probabilities. Having only a few donors restricted how much genetic and exposure-history diversity was captured.

The CDR3 has 13 amino acids. Germline CDR1 is SGDLS and CDR2 is YYNGEE. Trimming removed 2 bases at V and 2 bases at J, with 7 bases between. The sample holds a few counts of this clone. Its antigen is still unknown. Other DNA sequences in the sample encode the same CDR3. The CD4+ fraction was divided into a CD45RA+ naive subset and a CD45RA-negative memory subset. Sequencing used immunoSEQ multiplex PCR; TCRdb keeps in-frame clones, though not all of them. The sample has around 980,000 clones; 75% to 80% are singletons. This TCR was recovered from a man younger than 35 in good health. Some clones in this sample may be carry-over from other donors' samples. The chain couples TRBV9 to TRBJ1-1; no definite D call. Sequenced sample: memory CD4+ T cells from PBMCs. Documented subset: CD45RA-negative fraction. CDR3 region: CASSVGSNTEAFF. The CDR3 region has the DNA TGTGCCAGCAGCGTCGGCAGCAACACTGAAGCTTTCTTT.